This is a list of T cell receptor beta chains from one sample in a study of T cells in Graves' hyperthyroidism and ophthalmopathy. TCRdb itself ran the multiplex PCR reads through MiXCR, one entry per CDR3 protein. The table records hundreds of thousands of distinct CDR3 sequences, about a sixth of them present only once. Sequencing was performed on blood. The receptors stem from a woman aged 18-29 years with Graves' hyperthyroidism that later progressed to Graves' ophthalmopathy. Both conserved end residues are part of each CDR3. The D gene is left open where the match is weak. Clone size is not always given. Where it is, it says once, few, many or a class for expanded clones.

V gene: TRBV3-1
D gene: -
J gene: TRBJ1-5
clone size: many
CDR3 protein: CASSQSYSNQPQHF
CDR3 DNA: TGTGCCAGCAGCCAGTCCTATAGCAATCAGCCCCAGCATTTT

V gene: TRBV6-2/TRBV6-3
D gene: -
J gene: TRBJ1-1
clone size: -
CDR3 protein: CASSYSGRLEAFF
CDR3 DNA: TGTGCCAGCAGTTACTCGGGGCGGCTTGAAGCTTTCTTT

V gene: TRBV15
D gene: -
J gene: TRBJ2-3
clone size: -
CDR3 protein: CAASRDYTDTQYF
CDR3 DNA: TGTGCCGCCAGCAGAGATTACACAGATACGCAGTATTTT

V gene: TRBV19
D gene: -
J gene: TRBJ1-1
clone size: -
CDR3 protein: CASSRGWTEAFF
CDR3 DNA: TGTGCCAGTAGTAGGGGATGGACTGAAGCTTTCTTT

V gene: TRBV7-2
D gene: TRBD2
J gene: TRBJ2-7
clone size: many
CDR3 protein: CASSPSGGAGVPYEQYF
CDR3 DNA: TGTGCCAGCAGCCCCAGTGGGGGTGCGGGAGTTCCCTACGAGCAGTACTTC

V gene: TRBV9
D gene: -
J gene: TRBJ2-3
clone size: -
CDR3 protein: CASSGVGSTDTQYF
CDR3 DNA: TGTGCCAGCAGCGGAGTGGGGAGTACAGATACGCAGTATTTT

V gene: TRBV7-2
D gene: TRBD2
J gene: TRBJ2-7
clone size: few
CDR3 protein: CASSPTSSLGEQYF
CDR3 DNA: TGTGCCAGCAGCCCGACTAGCTCCTTAGGAGAGCAGTACTTC

V gene: TRBV18
D gene: -
J gene: TRBJ2-3
clone size: many
CDR3 protein: CASSPQTRYQNTDTQYF
CDR3 DNA: TGTGCCAGCTCACCGCAGACTAGATACCAAAACACAGATACGCAGTATTTT

V gene: TRBV28
D gene: -
J gene: TRBJ1-1
clone size: many
CDR3 protein: CASSFMSVEAFF
CDR3 DNA: TGTGCCAGCAGTTTTATGTCGGTTGAAGCTTTCTTT

V gene: TRBV10-2
D gene: -
J gene: TRBJ2-5
clone size: few
CDR3 protein: CASSPIGSLETQYF
CDR3 DNA: TGCGCCAGCAGCCCGATCGGGAGTCTGGAGACCCAGTACTTC

V gene: TRBV28
D gene: -
J gene: TRBJ2-1
clone size: many
CDR3 protein: CASSHAGLIYNEQFF
CDR3 DNA: TGTGCCAGCAGCCACGCCGGACTAATCTACAATGAGCAGTTCTTC

V gene: TRBV28
D gene: -
J gene: TRBJ1-2
clone size: many
CDR3 protein: CASKLYGEGYGYTF
CDR3 DNA: TGTGCCAGCAAGCTGTATGGGGAAGGGTATGGCTACACCTTC

V gene: TRBV2
D gene: -
J gene: TRBJ2-1
clone size: many
CDR3 protein: CASSLKPNDEQFF
CDR3 DNA: TGTGCCAGCAGTCTAAAGCCTAACGATGAGCAGTTCTTC

V gene: TRBV3-1
D gene: TRBD2
J gene: TRBJ2-2
clone size: many
CDR3 protein: CASSPRTSGIGIGELFF
CDR3 DNA: TGTGCCAGCAGCCCTAGGACTAGCGGGATTGGTATCGGGGAGCTGTTTTTT

V gene: TRBV7-9
D gene: TRBD1
J gene: TRBJ2-3
clone size: many
CDR3 protein: CASSDADRDSDTQYF
CDR3 DNA: TGTGCCAGCAGTGACGCGGACAGGGACTCAGATACGCAGTATTTT

V gene: TRBV19
D gene: -
J gene: TRBJ2-2
clone size: few
CDR3 protein: CASRRPGGKSGELFF
CDR3 DNA: TGTGCCAGCCGAAGGCCCGGCGGGAAAAGCGGGGAGCTGTTTTTT

V gene: TRBV27
D gene: -
J gene: TRBJ1-6
clone size: few
CDR3 protein: CASTLKENSPLHF
CDR3 DNA: TGTGCCAGCACCCTAAAAGAAAATTCACCCCTCCACTTT